Presented here are 21 T cell receptor beta chains from one specimen sequenced in a study of technical replicates of blood from several donors. Profiling relied on immunoSEQ multiplex PCR, and the TCRdb table lists in-frame clones only, not all of them. The sample has fewer than 100,000 clones, roughly 95% seen once; the top ten hold roughly 0.22%. Specimen: T cells isolated from PBMCs. The receptors here all came from a human donor in good health.

The chain links TRBV9 to TRBJ2-3, with 14 nucleotides matching TRBD2. The CDR3 consists of 17 residues. Germline trimming cut 2 bases from V and 0 bases from J; bases unmatched to any gene: 2. Germline CDR1 reads SGDLS; CDR2 reads YYNGEE. CDR3 coding DNA: TGTGCCAGCAGCGTCGGGACTAGCGGGGGCAGCACAGATACGCAGTATTTT. Protein: CASSVGTSGGSTDTQYF.

This chain links TRBV5-6 with TRBJ2-1, with a weak D call TRBD2 (6 bases). Germline-derived CDR1 and CDR2 are SGHDT and YYEEEE. Trimming left V 0 bases short and J 6 bases short, with 13 bases between. This CDR3 has 15 amino acids. For the CDR3, the DNA is TGTGCCAGCAGCTTGGGCGGGAATCTAGGCAATGAGCAGTTCTTC. It codes for CASSLGGNLGNEQFF.

This clone was found once. The chain couples TRBV29-1 to TRBJ2-3; 7 bases fit TRBD1. The CDR3 is 14 residues long. V dropped 7 bases and J dropped 2; count of bases not matched to a gene: 9. The V gene's germline CDR1 is SQVTM and CDR2 ANQGSEA. The CDR3 region is CSAWGQNPTDTQYF. The CDR3 bases are TGCAGCGCCTGGGGACAGAACCCCACAGATACGCAGTATTTT.

The CDR3 bases are TGCGCCAGCCGCCGAAGGGACGGGAGTCGGGGCTCCGGGGAGCTGTTTTTT. It encodes CASRRRDGSRGSGELFF. This chain uses TRBV5-1 with TRBJ2-2; D possibly corresponds to TRBD2 (6 bases). The germline CDR1 and CDR2 sequences are SGHRS and YFSETQ. Trimming stripped 7 bases from V and 6 bases from J, with 25 bases between. The length of the CDR3 is 17 residues.

CDR3 residues: CASSHTGSEQYF. The CDR3 DNA reads TGTGCCAGCAGCCATACAGGGTCCGAGCAGTACTTC. V and J are TRBV5-6 and TRBJ2-7; TRBD1 is a possible D gene (6 bases). Between the trimmed V and J ends, which lost 4 bases and 6 bases, there was a span of 11 bases. The CDR3 runs to 12 residues. Per germline, CDR1 SGHDT and CDR2 YYEEEE. The entire variable domain, with the rest obtained from reference TRBV5-6 and TRBJ2-7, is as follows: DAGVTQSPTHLIKTRGQQVTLRCSPKSGHDTVSWYQQALGQGPQFIFQYYEEEERQRGNFPDRFSGHQFPNYSSELNVNALLLGDSALYLCASSHTGSEQYFGPGTRLTVT.

This clone was seen just once. V usage is TRBV7-9 and J usage is TRBJ1-1; D perhaps matches TRBD1 (5 bases). The germline V and J ends were trimmed by 5 bases and 8 bases, with 18 bases remaining between them. Germline V lookup: CDR1 SEHNR, CDR2 FQNEAQ (reference sequence). The CDR3 contains 14 residues. This CDR3 reads CASSRSPQGPEAFF. The CDR3 region has the DNA TGTGCCAGCAGCCGATCACCGCAGGGTCCCGAAGCTTTCTTT.

The chain links TRBV7-2 to TRBJ2-7, with 14 nucleotides matching TRBD2. This CDR3 region has 18 residues. Germline trimming cut 1 base from V and 7 bases from J; bases unmatched to any gene: 12. Looked up from germline, CDR1 is SGHTA and CDR2 is FQGNSA. The CDR3 DNA sequence: TGTGCCAGCAGCTTAGGAAGTCCCGACGGACTAGCGGGAGGAGAGCAGTACTTC. It codes for CASSLGSPDGLAGGEQYF.

The V gene is TRBV14, the J gene TRBJ1-2; D unresolved. The germline gives CDR1 SGHDN, CDR2 FVKESK. This CDR3 has 13 amino acids. Trimming shortened V by 4 bases and J by 4 bases, and 10 bases separated the two germline ends. The chain's CDR3 is CASSLGRGYGYTF. CDR3 sequence (DNA): TGTGCCAGCAGCCTAGGGAGAGGCTATGGCTACACCTTC.

The chain is built from TRBV9 and TRBJ2-3, with D possibly matching TRBD2 (6 bases). Germline loops: CDR1 SGDLS, CDR2 YYNGEE. The CDR3 runs to 15 residues. The ends were cut back, 7 bases at V and 1 base at J, with 16 bases in the middle. CDR3 protein: CASAPGGVGTDTQYF. The CDR3 DNA sequence: TGTGCCAGCGCCCCAGGAGGGGTTGGCACAGATACGCAGTATTTT.

The rearrangement uses TRBV27 and TRBJ1-1; 7 bases agree with TRBD1. Unmatched junction bases numbered 6, after V lost 4 bases and J lost 1 base. The length of the CDR3 is 15 residues. CDR1 and CDR2 (germline): MNHEY, SMNVEV (reference sequence). The CDR3 region is CASSSTGTANTEAFF. Here the CDR3 DNA reads TGTGCCAGCAGTTCGACCGGGACAGCGAACACTGAAGCTTTCTTT.

This chain connects TRBV19 to TRBJ1-2; 7 nucleotides align to TRBD1. The germline CDR1 and CDR2 sequences are LNHDA and SQIVND (reference sequence). V was pared by 1 base and J by 8 bases, with 19 bases of the junction left unmatched. This CDR3 is built from 18 residues. Here the CDR3 reads CASSIALGTVPRLNGYTF. CDR3 coding DNA: TGTGCCAGTAGTATAGCATTGGGGACAGTCCCGAGGCTAAACGGCTACACCTTC.

The chain uses TRBV15 and TRBJ2-1, with 13 nucleotides matching TRBD2. The CDR3 spans 17 residues. The V gene end was trimmed by 5 bases and the J gene end by 9 bases; junction bases not matched to a gene: 13. Germline V lookup: CDR1 LNHNV, CDR2 YYDKDF (reference sequence). In DNA form, the CDR3 reads TGTGCCACCAGCGTAGGACCTGGGACTAGCGGGATCCCTGAGCAGTTCTTC. Amino acids: CATSVGPGTSGIPEQFF.

J is TRBJ2-5 and V is TRBV2; TRBD2 matches at 8 bases. Germline trimming cut 2 bases from V and 7 bases from J; bases unmatched to any gene: 12. The CDR3 length is 16 residues. Germline loops: CDR1 SNHLY, CDR2 FYNNEI. The CDR3 bases are TGTGCCAGCAGTGAAAAGGCGGGGGGCCCTAGGGGGACCCAGTACTTC. As protein: CASSEKAGGPRGTQYF.

V is TRBV11-2 and J is TRBJ2-5, with 11 bases lining up with TRBD2. The CDR3 loop spans 16 amino acids. V lost 4 bases, J lost 5 bases, and 9 bases stayed unmatched. Germline V gene sequence: CDR1 SGHAT, CDR2 FQNNGV. The chain's CDR3 is CASSSGTSGMGETQYF. The CDR3 region has the DNA TGTGCCAGCAGCTCTGGGACTAGCGGTATGGGGGAGACCCAGTACTTC. Based on the CDR3 plus reference TRBV11-2 and TRBJ2-5, the full variable domain is EAGVAQSPRYKIIEKRQSVAFWCNPISGHATLYWYQQILGQGPKLLIQFQNNGVVDDSQLPKDRFSAERLKGVDSTLKIQPAKLEDSAVYLCASSSGTSGMGETQYFGPGTRLLVL.

This chain joins TRBV14 and TRBJ2-2, with TRBD1 as a possible D gene (5 bases). V lost 1 base and J lost 4, with 16 bases in between. CDR1 is SGHDN and CDR2 is FVKESK in the germline V gene. The CDR3 covers 17 residues. The DNA of the CDR3 is TGTGCCAGCAGCCAAGTGAAAGGGGTCGTGGGCACCGGGGAGCTGTTTTTT. This translates into CASSQVKGVVGTGELFF.

To note about this clone: Compared with germline, one end of the junction differs, possibly owing to a read error. The chain links TRBV2 to TRBJ2-5, with D perhaps matching TRBD2 (6 bases). Germline V gives CDR1 SNHLY, CDR2 FYNNEI. The CDR3 is 15 residues long. CDR3 bases: TGTGCCAGCAGTGCCCCGCAGGTCCCGGGGGAGATCCAGTACTTC. This translates into CASSAPQVPGEIQYF.

Written as DNA, the CDR3 is TGCGCCAGCAGCTGGGGGACAGGGGGCACTGAAGCTTTCTTT. Translated, it gives CASSWGTGGTEAFF. V and J are TRBV5-1 and TRBJ1-1; 11 bases fit TRBD1. The ends lost 3 bases at V and 4 bases at J; junction bases unmatched: 2. The length of the CDR3 is 14 residues. Germline CDR1 SGHRS, CDR2 YFSETQ. Full variable domain (rest looked up from reference TRBV5-1 and TRBJ1-1): KAGVTQTPRYLIKTRGQQVTLSCSPISGHRSVSWYQQTPGQGLQFLFEYFSETQRNKGNFPGRFSGRQFSNSRSEMNVSTLELGDSALYLCASSWGTGGTEAFFGQGTRLTVV.

This clone was seen a few times. The rearrangement uses TRBV29-1 and TRBJ2-5; 10 bases align to TRBD2. In germline, CDR1 is SQVTM, CDR2 ANQGSEA. The CDR3 length is 13 residues. Losses at the gene ends were 6 bases for V and 2 bases for J; bases not matched to a gene: 3. The CDR3 nucleotides are TGCAGCGTGGAGACTAGCGGGCAAGAGACCCAGTACTTC. This encodes CSVETSGQETQYF.

The chain is built from TRBV27 and TRBJ2-5, with a weak D call TRBD2 (5 bases). CDR1 and CDR2 (germline): MNHEY, SMNVEV (reference sequence). The CDR3 sequence is 15 residues long. With 4 bases removed from V and 5 bases from J, the gap between germline ends came to 17 bases. The CDR3 here is CASSSTSDWLETQYF. The DNA of the CDR3 is TGTGCCAGCAGTTCCACCTCGGACTGGTTGGAGACCCAGTACTTC.

The chain joins TRBV29-1 to TRBJ2-7; the D is unclear. CDR3 size: 13 residues. Germline V gives CDR1 SQVTM, CDR2 ANQGSEA. Trimming removed 4 bases at V and 2 bases at J, with 12 bases between. CDR3 nucleotides: TGCAGCGTTGGTTTTGGCTCCGCCTACGAGCAGTACTTC. Amino acids: CSVGFGSAYEQYF.

The chain uses TRBV2 and TRBJ1-1, with D tentatively TRBD1 (5 bases). The germline V and J ends were trimmed by 4 bases and 7 bases, with 22 bases remaining between them. The CDR3 runs 16 residues. The germline V gene has CDR1 SNHLY and CDR2 FYNNEI. This chain's CDR3 is CASSGGPGRGPVEAFF. CDR3 sequence (DNA): TGTGCCAGCAGTGGCGGGCCGGGGAGGGGCCCAGTTGAAGCTTTCTTT.